The 20 T cell receptor beta chains presented below share a single source sample, sequenced in a study of T-cell reconstitution after alpha-beta-depleted transplantation in children (dated by TCRdb to about 2016). The library relied on PCR. TCRdb records Illumina HiSeq 2500 as the sequencer. Molecular barcoding was employed in the preparation of TCR libraries, with unique molecular identifiers being used to normalize TCRbeta repertoire quantification. The public reads were quality trimmed at Q25 with fastp and then assembled into clones with MiXCR by TCRdb, keeping productive beta chains. When rows share a CDR3 protein, they turn into one entry using the most common DNA and genes. In this sample the table shows about 200,000 distinct CDR3 sequences, 7% to 9% of which occur a single time. The ten largest account for under 40% of the sample. The treatment or condition label, read with the paper, signifies: allogeneic hematopoietic cell transplantation with graft depleted of TCRalphabeta T cells and CD19 B cells.

This specimen was PBMCs, mostly from graft donor cells, taken 360 days after TCRalphabeta/CD19-depleted stem cell transplant. All receptors derive from a male patient between 2 and 10 years old who had a stem cell transplant for acute myeloid leukemia, so the T cells may come from the graft donor.

This clonotype was seen at least ten times. This chain links TRBV5-1 with TRBJ2-1; D unresolved. V lost 0 bases and J lost 13, with 11 bases in between. CDR1 is SGHRS and CDR2 is YFSETQ in the germline V gene. The CDR3 totals 12 residues. In DNA form, the CDR3 reads TGCGCCAGCAGCTTGGGGCACGAGATTCAGTTCTTC. This sequence encodes CASSLGHEIQFF.

V and J are TRBV27 and TRBJ2-6; D not certain. The CDR3 loop spans 13 amino acids. Trimming shortened V by 7 bases and J by 1 base, and 5 bases separated the two germline ends. The germline V gene encodes CDR1 MNHEY and CDR2 SMNVEV (reference sequence). The CDR3 DNA reads as TGTGCCAGCACCCCGTCTGGGGCCAACGTCCTGACTTTC. Protein sequence: CASTPSGANVLTF.

This clonotype was recorded many times. This rearrangement joins TRBV12-3 or TRBV12-4 to TRBJ1-1, with 8 bases matching TRBD1. V shed 4 bases and J 4 bases; nucleotides not matched to a gene: 11. This CDR3 has 16 residues. The CDR3 protein is CASSWGPNRGFTEAFF. DNA of the CDR3: TGTGCCAGCAGTTGGGGCCCAAACAGGGGGTTCACTGAAGCTTTCTTT.

This chain links TRBV4-3 with TRBJ1-3, with no clear D. CDR3 length equals 15 residues. With 2 bases removed from V and 4 bases from J, the gap between germline ends came to 12 bases. Germline V gene sequence: CDR1 LGHNA, CDR2 YSLEER. In DNA form, the CDR3 reads TGCGCCAGCAGCCAAACGAGGCGGTCAGGAAACACCATATATTTT. Translation gives CASSQTRRSGNTIYF.

This clonotype was detected a few times. The chain couples TRBV28 to TRBJ2-1, with TRBD2 identical over 13 bases. V shed 5 bases and J 4 bases; nucleotides not matched to a gene: 5. Germline V lookup: CDR1 MDHEN, CDR2 SYDVKM. CDR3 size: 16 residues. CDR3 nucleotide sequence: TGTGCCAGCAGTATCGGACTAGCGGGAGTGTACAATGAGCAGTTCTTC. This codes for CASSIGLAGVYNEQFF.

The chain couples TRBV18 to TRBJ2-7; 8 bases align to TRBD2. The CDR3 runs 14 residues. Trimming at V came to 3 bases and at J to 7 bases, leaving 8 bases not matched to a gene. Germline V CDR1 and CDR2: KGHSH, LQKENI. The CDR3 bases are TGTGCCAGCTCACCTCCCACGGGAGGGAAAGAGCAGTACTTC. It encodes CASSPPTGGKEQYF.

In its sample, this clonotype was seen a few times. The V call is TRBV7-2, the J call TRBJ2-7, with a possible D match to TRBD1 (6 bases). The germline V gene has CDR1 SGHTA and CDR2 FQGNSA. This CDR3 contains 14 residues. V gave up 1 base and J gave up 2 bases, with 9 bases separating them. CDR3 DNA sequence: TGTGCCAGCAGCTTAGAGTGGACAGCCTACGAGCAGTACTTC. This codes for CASSLEWTAYEQYF.

This clonotype was found many times. The rearrangement links TRBV27 to TRBJ1-1; D remains unclear. Trimming left V 2 bases short and J 4 bases short, with 11 bases between. CDR3 length: 14 amino acids. Germline-derived CDR1 and CDR2 are MNHEY and SMNVEV (reference sequence). The CDR3 region has the DNA TGTGCCAGCAGTTTAAAACCACTCATCACTGAAGCTTTCTTT. It yields the protein CASSLKPLITEAFF.

The chain uses TRBV6-4 and TRBJ2-7; 7 bases map to TRBD1. Germline V gene data show CDR1 as MRHNA and CDR2 as SNTAGT. This CDR3 is built from 15 residues. After removal of 6 bases from V and 4 bases from J, the junction contained 12 bases not matched to a gene. The CDR3, as DNA: TGTGCCAGCAGAAACGGGACAGCGTTGGGGTACGAGCAGTACGTC. Translation: CASRNGTALGYEQYV.

There are a few counts of this clonotype. The rearrangement links TRBV5-5 to TRBJ1-2; D is perhaps TRBD1 (5 bases). V lost 4 bases and J 7 bases, leaving 11 bases between the germline ends. Germline CDR1 reads SGHKS; CDR2 reads YYEKEE (reference sequence). CDR3 length: 12 residues. The CDR3 nucleotides read TGTGCCAGCAGCCTCCAGGGTTTTGGCTACACCTTC. Translation gives CASSLQGFGYTF.

This clonotype was seen at least ten times. The genes are TRBV12-3 or TRBV12-4 and TRBJ2-1, with D perhaps matching TRBD2 (6 bases). The CDR3 consists of 15 residues. Trimming took off 5 bases at V and 0 bases at J, with 11 bases between the two ends. The CDR3, as DNA: TGTGCCAGCAGTATCGGGAGTTCCTCCTACAATGAGCAGTTCTTC. Its protein is CASSIGSSSYNEQFF.

This clonotype was detected many times. The chain is built from TRBV20-1 and TRBJ2-3, with 10 positions matching TRBD2. The CDR3 consists of 15 residues. The trim removed 5 bases at V and 2 bases at J, leaving 7 bases unmatched. From germline, CDR1 is DFQATT and CDR2 SNEGSKA (reference sequence). The CDR3 coding sequence is TGCAGTGCTCCACCAGCGGGAGGGGACACAGATACGCAGTATTTT. This encodes CSAPPAGGDTDTQYF.

V usage is TRBV5-1 and J usage is TRBJ1-5; D is unresolved. V was pared by 1 base and J by 7 bases, with 15 bases between. This CDR3 spans 15 amino acids. The germline V gene encodes CDR1 SGHRS and CDR2 YFSETQ. The CDR3 DNA reads as TGCGCCAGCAGCTTGACGGGAGATTCGGGGCAGCCCCAGCATTTT. Its translation: CASSLTGDSGQPQHF. Together with reference TRBV5-1 and TRBJ1-5, the CDR3 gives the full variable domain: KAGVTQTPRYLIKTRGQQVTLSCSPISGHRSVSWYQQTPGQGLQFLFEYFSETQRNKGNFPGRFSGRQFSNSRSEMNVSTLELGDSALYLCASSLTGDSGQPQHFGDGTRLSIL.

This clonotype was seen many times. The chain carries TRBV7-2 and TRBJ2-5; the D is unclear. The CDR3 length is 15 residues. V dropped 0 bases and J dropped 1 base, with 9 bases sitting between them. The germline gives CDR1 SGHTA, CDR2 FQGNSA. CDR3 in DNA: TGTGCCAGCAGCTTAGCGGCCAGGCCCCAAGAGACCCAGTACTTC. It specifies CASSLAARPQETQYF.

The chain employs TRBV29-1 and TRBJ1-1; no clear D. V lost 4 bases and J 7 bases, leaving 7 bases between the germline ends. The CDR3 runs to 10 residues. CDR1 SQVTM and CDR2 ANQGSEA come from the germline V gene. DNA for the CDR3: TGCAGCGTTGCGTGGGGTGAAGCTTTCTTT. Translating it yields CSVAWGEAFF.

The V and J genes are TRBV29-1 and TRBJ2-2, with D maybe TRBD1 (6 bases). Germline V gene data show CDR1 as SQVTM and CDR2 as ANQGSEA. The V gene lost 6 bases and the J gene lost 0 bases, with 11 bases spanning the gap. The CDR3 is 14 residues long. As DNA, the CDR3 is TGCAGCGTCCGGACAGCTCCGAACACCGGGGAGCTGTTTTTT. It encodes CSVRTAPNTGELFF.

The CDR3 protein is CASSIDRTVNTEAFF. The CDR3 DNA reads as TGCGCCAGCAGCATCGACAGGACTGTAAACACTGAAGCTTTCTTT. The V gene is TRBV5-1, the J gene TRBJ1-1; tentatively, D is TRBD1 (6 bases). V lost 4 bases to trimming and J lost 2 bases, with 15 bases between them. Germline CDR1 is SGHRS and CDR2 is YFSETQ. This CDR3 has 15 amino acids.

At least ten counts were recorded for this clonotype. The gene calls are TRBV29-1 and TRBJ2-1, with 11 bases matching TRBD2. This CDR3 comprises 14 residues. The ends lost 0 bases at V and 8 bases at J; junction bases unmatched: 3. CDR1 and CDR2 (germline): SQVTM, ANQGSEA. DNA of the CDR3: TGCAGCGTTGAAGACGTACTAGCGGGAGATGAGCAGTTCTTC. This translates into CSVEDVLAGDEQFF.

This clonotype was seen a handful of times. The chain recombines TRBV5-1 with TRBJ2-5; the D gene is possibly TRBD2 (5 bases). CDR3 length equals 15 residues. V gave up 0 bases and J gave up 2 bases, with 11 bases separating them. Germline CDR1 reads SGHRS; CDR2 reads YFSETQ. CDR3: CASSLADGVQETQYF. In DNA, the CDR3 is TGCGCCAGCAGCTTGGCCGACGGGGTTCAAGAGACCCAGTACTTC.

V and J are TRBV7-3 and TRBJ1-1; possible D gene TRBD1, 6 bases. The germline gives CDR1 SGHTA, CDR2 FQGTGA. The CDR3 covers 14 residues. The ends were cut back, 7 bases at V and 1 base at J, with 13 bases in the middle. The CDR3 loop reads CASKKGHSNTEAFF. The DNA for the CDR3 is TGTGCCAGCAAAAAGGGACATTCGAACACTGAAGCTTTCTTT.